The present TCR beta chain was sequenced within a study of blood T cell repertoires in COVID-19. V was pared by 2 bases and J by 4 bases, with 5 bases of the junction left unmatched. The CDR3 is 15 residues long. Germline values: CDR1 SGHRS, CDR2 YFSETQ. Produced via immunoSEQ multiplex PCR; TCRdb's table is partial and in-frame only. The sample comprises roughly 100,000 clones, about 78% of which are singletons, and 9.8% rests with the top ten. This sequence originates from a man between 60 and 70 years old with active or convalescent COVID-19. The chain carries TRBV5-1 and TRBJ2-7; 11 positions match TRBD1. Sequencing was carried out using peripheral blood. The CDR3: CASSLGTGGRYEQYV. The CDR3 DNA reads as TGCGCCAGCAGCTTAGGGACAGGGGGTAGGTACGAGCAGTACGTC.